Below are 17 T cell receptor beta chains sequenced from a single sample in a study of cytomegalovirus exposure and HLA in healthy donors. PCR used 60 Vbeta primers and 13 Jbeta primers. TCRdb's table, derived via immunoSEQ multiplex PCR, lists solely in-frame clones and lacks some. This sample has about 160,000 clones, with around 78% found just once. Material: PBMCs. These receptors were taken from a woman aged 40 to 55 in good health and CMV-seronegative.

The gene calls are TRBV7-6 and TRBJ2-1, with D possibly matching TRBD2 (6 bases). This CDR3 has 14 residues. CDR1 and CDR2 from the germline V gene are SGHVS and FNYEAQ. V lost 1 base and J lost 6, with 10 bases in between. CDR3 nucleotide sequence: TGTGCCAGCAGCTTAGGAGGAGGGAGCAATGAGCAGTTCTTC. Translating it yields CASSLGGGSNEQFF.

CDR3 DNA sequence: TGTGCCAGCAGCTTAGGAGGACAGGGGGACTACGAGCAGTACTTC. Translation: CASSLGGQGDYEQYF. This sequence joins TRBV11-3 and TRBJ2-7; 10 positions match TRBD1. This CDR3 is built from 15 residues. Germline CDR1 is SGHNT and CDR2 is YENEEA. The junction had 3 bases not matched to a gene; V was cut back by 1 base and J by 3 bases.

The gene calls are TRBV6-6 and TRBJ2-7; 13 bases align to TRBD2. V lost 4 bases, J lost 3 bases, and 3 bases stayed unmatched. Per germline, CDR1 MNHNY and CDR2 SVGAGI (reference sequence). The CDR3 is 15 residues long. The CDR3 DNA reads TGTGCCAGCAGTTCGGGACTAGCGGGGTACTACGAGCAGTACTTC. It yields the protein CASSSGLAGYYEQYF.

The V gene is TRBV5-1, the J gene TRBJ1-1; D remains unclear. CDR3 length equals 14 residues. With 2 bases removed from V and 1 base from J, the gap between germline ends came to 9 bases. Germline V gene sequence: CDR1 SGHRS, CDR2 YFSETQ. The CDR3, as DNA: TGCGCCAGCAGCTTCGGACTGTCGAACACTGAAGCTTTCTTT. Translation: CASSFGLSNTEAFF.

Only a few counts were recorded for this clone. The chain is built from TRBV6-5 and TRBJ2-1; D not certain. The CDR3 covers 13 residues. CDR1 and CDR2 from the germline V gene are MNHEY and SVGAGI. V shed 4 bases and J shed 5 bases, with 9 bases lying between them. The chain's CDR3 is CASSWAENNEQFF. In DNA form, the CDR3 reads TGTGCCAGCAGTTGGGCTGAGAACAATGAGCAGTTCTTC.

This sequence joins TRBV29-1 and TRBJ2-1; TRBD2 agrees at 10 bases. Germline assignment: CDR1 SQVTM and CDR2 ANQGSEA. V was pared by 7 bases and J by 7 bases, with 10 bases of the junction left unmatched. The CDR3 extends over 14 amino acids. The CDR3 DNA reads TGCAGCGCCCTTCTAGCGGGAGTACTTAATGAGCAGTTCTTC. Residues: CSALLAGVLNEQFF.

This clone has a handful of counts. The chain uses TRBV29-1 and TRBJ1-1; unclear D gene. The germline gives CDR1 SQVTM, CDR2 ANQGSEA. The CDR3 has 11 amino acids. V lost 1 base and J 8 bases, leaving 8 bases between the germline ends. CDR3 DNA sequence: TGCAGCGTTGAAGGGAGGGAAGAAGCTTTCTTT. Its translation is CSVEGREEAFF.

The chain has TRBV7-9 and TRBJ2-7, with D possibly being TRBD2 (5 bases). The CDR3 contains 14 residues. Germline V gene sequence: CDR1 SEHNR, CDR2 FQNEAQ (reference sequence). The V end lost 3 bases, the J end lost 0 bases, and 9 bases lay between the germline ends. This CDR3 reads CASSFGGASYEQYF. The CDR3 DNA follows: TGTGCCAGCAGCTTCGGAGGAGCCTCCTACGAGCAGTACTTC.

J is TRBJ1-1 and V is TRBV7-9; D gene uncertain. The V and J ends lost 5 bases and 1 base respectively, with 8 bases between them. The CDR3 totals 13 residues. CDR1 is SEHNR and CDR2 is FQNEAQ in the germline V gene (reference sequence). In DNA, the CDR3 is TGTGCCAGCAGCCACTACGGGAACACTGAAGCTTTCTTT. Protein product: CASSHYGNTEAFF.

This sequence joins TRBV19 and TRBJ1-1; TRBD1 matches at 7 bases. Germline-derived CDR1 and CDR2 are LNHDA and SQIVND (reference sequence). J was trimmed by 3 bases and V by 7 bases; bases with no gene match: 11. The CDR3 runs 15 residues. The CDR3 region has the DNA TGTGCCAGTACCGATCGCCCTACAGGGGACACTGAAGCTTTCTTT. Translation gives CASTDRPTGDTEAFF.

CDR3 DNA sequence: TGCGCCAGCAGCTCGACTAAAAGCTACGAGCAGTACTTC. Translation gives CASSSTKSYEQYF. The chain joins TRBV5-1 to TRBJ2-7; perhaps TRBD2 as D (5 bases). This CDR3 has 13 amino acids. With 3 bases removed from V and 3 bases from J, the gap between germline ends came to 10 bases. The germline V gene encodes CDR1 SGHRS and CDR2 YFSETQ. The full variable domain, its missing parts supplied by reference TRBV5-1 and TRBJ2-7, is KAGVTQTPRYLIKTRGQQVTLSCSPISGHRSVSWYQQTPGQGLQFLFEYFSETQRNKGNFPGRFSGRQFSNSRSEMNVSTLELGDSALYLCASSSTKSYEQYFGPGTRLTVT.

The J gene is TRBJ2-1, the V gene TRBV11-2; D gene ambiguous. The CDR3 runs to 11 residues. Trimming left V 4 bases short and J 7 bases short, with 5 bases between. Germline loops: CDR1 SGHAT, CDR2 FQNNGV. The CDR3 here is CASSSQNEQFF. The CDR3 nucleotides are TGTGCCAGCAGCTCTCAGAATGAGCAGTTCTTC.

The genes are TRBV7-6 and TRBJ2-1, with D possibly matching TRBD1 (7 bases). Trimming pared 1 base from V and 15 bases from J, leaving 28 bases between. Germline loops: CDR1 SGHVS, CDR2 FNYEAQ. The CDR3 covers 17 residues. The CDR3: CASSLEAGGMESDGGFF. CDR3 coding DNA: TGTGCCAGCAGCTTAGAGGCAGGGGGAATGGAAAGCGACGGGGGGTTCTTC.

CDR3 coding DNA: TGTGCCAGCTCACTAGGACAGCCTAACTCTGGAAACACCATATATTTT. This codes for CASSLGQPNSGNTIYF. This sequence joins TRBV18 and TRBJ1-3; TRBD1 is a possible D gene (6 bases). V was trimmed by 4 bases and J by 0 bases, leaving 13 bases between them. This CDR3 is built from 16 residues. CDR1 and CDR2 from the germline V gene are KGHSH and LQKENI.

The V gene is TRBV6-1, the J gene TRBJ1-3; 10 bases map to TRBD1. The CDR3 contains 14 residues. The V gene end was trimmed by 7 bases and the J gene end by 9 bases; junction bases not matched to a gene: 9. CDR1 and CDR2 from the germline V gene are MNHNS and SASEGT. The CDR3, as DNA: TGTGCCAGCATACTAACCCGGGACAGGGGCACCATATATTTT. Amino acids: CASILTRDRGTIYF.

This clone appeared a few times. This sample includes further DNA sequences coding for the same CDR3. The chain is built from TRBV6-1 and TRBJ2-7; TRBD1 matches 9 bases. CDR1 is MNHNS, CDR2 SASEGT, per germline. V shed 11 bases, J shed 3 bases, and the junction held 5 bases outside the gene matches. The CDR3 totals 12 residues. The CDR3 region is CAGEGQGYEQYF. The CDR3, as DNA: TGTGCCGGCGAGGGACAGGGCTACGAGCAGTACTTC.

The CDR3 sequence: CASSELAGENNEQFF. The CDR3 DNA follows: TGTGCCAGCAGTGAACTAGCGGGAGAAAACAATGAGCAGTTCTTC. The chain employs TRBV6-1 and TRBJ2-1; 10 bases match TRBD2. The germline V gene encodes CDR1 MNHNS and CDR2 SASEGT. Trimming removed 2 bases from V and 5 bases from J; junction bases left unmatched: 3. The length of the CDR3 is 15 residues.